Included here is one T cell receptor (beta chain) sequence, with context. Generation of TCR cDNA used 5'RACE template switching (which added a universal primer site and UMIs). TCRdb re-analysed the 5' RACE reads in MiXCR, keeping a single row per CDR3 protein. Among 200,000 to 300,000 distinct CDR3 sequences listed, about an eighth were seen once. The data derive from a study of T cells after yellow fever vaccination. CDR1 MNHEY and CDR2 SVGAGI come from the germline V gene. V lost 2 bases and J 7 bases, leaving 8 bases between the germline ends. CDR3 length: 13 amino acids. The material sequenced was CD4+ T cells sorted from PBMCs, taken 45 days after the yellow fever booster vaccination. This sequence originates from a man between 25 and 39 years old who received the YFV17D yellow fever vaccine. This chain connects TRBV6-5 to TRBJ2-2; D remains unclear. CDR3 sequence: CASSYGVIGELFF. CDR3 bases: TGTGCCAGCAGTTACGGGGTGATCGGGGAGCTGTTTTTT.